Shown below are 8 T cell receptor beta chains from a single sample sequenced in a study of T cells in Graves' hyperthyroidism and ophthalmopathy. There were TCR beta CDR3 regions amplified from RNA transcripts. Carried out on the TCR CDR3, a first-round RT-PCR used the HTBI primer set. In TCRdb, the multiplex PCR reads were re-called with MiXCR into one record per CDR3 protein. This table holds 35,000 to 40,000 distinct CDR3 sequences, about 50% found once. The source material was blood. The receptor set was obtained from a woman between 45 and 65 years old with Graves' hyperthyroidism that later progressed to Graves' ophthalmopathy.

This clonotype has at least ten counts. This chain connects TRBV4-2 to TRBJ2-1; 10 positions match TRBD2. Germline CDR1 and CDR2: LGHNA and YNFKEQ. The CDR3 has 17 residues. Trimming removed 0 bases from V and 5 bases from J; junction bases left unmatched: 7. CDR3: CASSQEGGTSAHNEQFF. The CDR3 DNA reads as TGTGCCAGCAGCCAAGAAGGCGGGACTAGCGCCCACAATGAGCAGTTCTTC.

CDR3 in amino acids: CSVRPGWDTEAFF. The CDR3 coding sequence is TGCAGCGTTCGACCAGGGTGGGACACTGAAGCTTTCTTT. The genes are TRBV29-1 and TRBJ1-1; D perhaps matches TRBD1 (5 bases). From germline, CDR1 is SQVTM and CDR2 ANQGSEA. This CDR3 is built from 13 residues. V lost 5 bases and J 3 bases, leaving 13 bases between the germline ends.

This clonotype was detected ten times or more. The chain has TRBV12-3 or TRBV12-4 and TRBJ2-7; D remains unclear. The length of the CDR3 is 15 residues. The germline V and J ends were trimmed by 2 bases and 2 bases, with 13 bases remaining between them. CDR3 region: CASSLSGGTTYEQYF. The DNA for the CDR3 is TGTGCCAGCAGTTTATCGGGCGGTACCACCTACGAGCAGTACTTC.

This chain uses TRBV18 with TRBJ1-1; 9 bases align to TRBD1. Germline CDR1 KGHSH, CDR2 LQKENI. The CDR3 has 14 amino acids. After removal of 3 bases from V and 5 bases from J, the junction contained 4 bases not matched to a gene. The CDR3 reads CASSPDRGITEAFF. DNA of the CDR3: TGTGCCAGCTCACCGGACAGGGGAATTACTGAAGCTTTCTTT.

V and J are TRBV9 and TRBJ2-7; 13 bases are shared with TRBD2. This CDR3 contains 16 residues. The germline gives CDR1 SGDLS, CDR2 YYNGEE. The trim removed 4 bases at V and 5 bases at J, leaving 9 bases unmatched. CDR3 coding DNA: TGTGCCAGCAGCCCTCGGACTAGCGGGAGTATGAACGAGCAGTACTTC. It encodes CASSPRTSGSMNEQYF. Looking up the rest from reference TRBV9 and TRBJ2-7 gives the full variable domain: DSGVTQTPKHLITATGQRVTLRCSPRSGDLSVYWYQQSLDQGLQFLIQYYNGEERAKGNILERFSAQQFPDLHSELNLSSLELGDSALYFCASSPRTSGSMNEQYFGPGTRLTVT.

Turning to this clonotype: The missing conserved phenylalanine or tryptophan at the end of this CDR3 makes a read error likely. The limits of the CDR3 on the DNA are not certain, so only TCRdb's listed CDR3 is given. The chain couples TRBV9 to TRBJ2-6. The CDR3 comprises 9 residues, both ends counted. The V gene's germline CDR1 is SGDLS and CDR2 YYNGEE. Here the CDR3 reads CASSQTGTS.

A single count supports this clonotype. The rearrangement links TRBV11-2 to TRBJ2-7; 8 bases are shared with TRBD2. CDR3 size: 15 residues. Unmatched junction bases numbered 4, after V lost 1 base and J lost 2 bases. CDR1 is SGHAT and CDR2 is FQNNGV in the germline V gene. CDR3 DNA: TGTGCCAGCAGCTTAGTATCCGGGAGGGCCTACGAGCAGTACTTC. Its protein is CASSLVSGRAYEQYF.

This clonotype was detected many times. CDR3 region: CASSSTRQGFSEAFF. CDR3 DNA sequence: TGTGCCAGCAGCTCAACACGACAGGGTTTTTCTGAAGCTTTCTTT. This rearrangement joins TRBV11-2 to TRBJ1-1, with 7 bases that match TRBD1. With V trimmed by 4 bases and J by 6 bases, 11 bases remained unmatched. CDR3 length equals 15 residues. Germline CDR1 is SGHAT and CDR2 is FQNNGV.